This T cell receptor beta chain was captured by sequencing in a study of beta chain features in type 1 diabetes. Study conclusions and caveats: Cells that show high TCR expression could be over-represented by cDNA sequencing.

A few counts support this clone. Its antigen is unknown. Based on CD45RO/CCR7/CD25/CD127/CD95/CD27, CD4+ regulatory, stem cell-like memory, naive and central memory cells were sorted. TCRB transcripts that were expressed got sequenced, as all of the isolated RNA had been reverse transcribed. Libraries were prepared by immunoSEQ multiplex PCR; TCRdb keeps only in-frame clonotypes and omits some of them. The table shows approximately 140,000 clones, with about 9.7% occurring only once. This CDR3 has 15 residues. Germline V gene sequence: CDR1 ENHRY, CDR2 SYGVKD. Trimming shortened V by 0 bases and J by 6 bases, and 12 bases separated the two germline ends.

The chain combines TRBV10-3 with TRBJ1-5; no reliable D call. The sample comprised central memory CD4+ T cells from blood. This receptor was identified in a woman aged 40 to 50 in good health. Here the CDR3 DNA reads TGTGCCATCAGTGAGTCGTCCGGTGCGGGTCAGCCCCAGCATTTT. Translated, it gives CAISESSGAGQPQHF.